The rows below give T cell receptor beta chains drawn from one sample of a study of blood T cell repertoires in COVID-19. The assay was immunoSEQ multiplex PCR, and TCRdb's table has in-frame clones only and misses some. The table lists under 200,000 clones, about 82% of them singletons. Source material: peripheral blood. The receptors were gathered from a man aged 60-69 years with COVID-19, enrolled during active disease. The conserved cysteine and the conserved F or W are not part of the CDR3 here. Fields, in order: J gene, V gene, CDR3 length, CDR3 protein.

>TRBJ1-1|TRBV2|12
ASTTYRRTDQAF
>TRBJ1-2|TRBV15|13
ATSRGTGGGYGYT
>TRBJ1-1|TRBV6-5|12
ASSYRGRDSEAF
>TRBJ1-4|TRBV18|11
ASSRGLGEKLF
>TRBJ2-1|TRBV7-9|11
ASEGNLYNEQF
>TRBJ2-3|TRBV28|13
ASSGRTGATDTQY
>TRBJ1-2|TRBV6-2/TRBV6-3|15
ASSWWDPGQGVYGYT
>TRBJ2-7|TRBV18|12
ASSPAGSSYEQY
>TRBJ1-1|TRBV18|12
ASSFYRRNTEAF
>TRBJ2-3|TRBV10-1|17
ASSERTSGSVYGTDTQY
>TRBJ1-1|TRBV11-2|13
ASSPDRAQDTEAF
>TRBJ2-7|TRBV2|9
ASSELDRVG
>TRBJ2-7|TRBV4-2|12
ASSAYRDAYEQY
>TRBJ1-3|TRBV18|14
ASSRGQGATGNTIY
>TRBJ1-5|TRBV7-9|11
ASSSNGDQPQH
>TRBJ2-1|TRBV9|13
ASSVDREGHNEQF
>TRBJ1-4|TRBV28|11
ASLRQGNEKLF
>TRBJ1-5|TRBV30|14
AWSVGSIGGYQPQH
>TRBJ2-5|TRBV10-2|11
ASSEGRLETQY
>TRBJ1-1|TRBV3-1/TRBV3-2|14
ASSQARSTSGTEAF
>TRBJ1-1|TRBV5-1|12
ASSLNQGGTEAF
>TRBJ1-5|TRBV5-1|12
ASSLEGGNQPQH
>TRBJ1-6|TRBV30|10
ASREGGSPLH
>TRBJ2-7|TRBV5-4|13
ASSFTAGGIYEQY